The 7 T cell receptor beta chains listed next were all sequenced from one sample in a study of T cells in Graves' hyperthyroidism and ophthalmopathy. TCR beta CDR3 region amplification was performed from RNA transcripts. First-round RT-PCR of the TCR CDR3 relied on the HTBI primer set. TCRdb redid the calling of the multiplex PCR reads with MiXCR, one entry per CDR3 protein. The sample carries about 350,000 distinct CDR3 sequences, about a sixth recorded once. The sample taken for sequencing was blood. Source of these receptors: a woman between 25 and 40 years old with Graves' hyperthyroidism that later progressed to Graves' ophthalmopathy.

This clonotype was observed many times. The V call is TRBV6-2 or TRBV6-3, the J call TRBJ2-7; D perhaps matches TRBD1 (5 bases). V was clipped by 2 bases and J by 2 bases, with 13 bases between them. There are 15 residues in the CDR3. Germline CDR1 and CDR2: MNHEY and SVGEGT. The CDR3 spells CASSYLADIAYEQYF. Here the CDR3 DNA reads TGTGCCAGCAGTTACCTCGCGGACATAGCCTACGAGCAGTACTTC.

This chain connects TRBV3-1 to TRBJ2-7; 10 bases align to TRBD1. The CDR3 has 17 residues. V lost 4 bases and J lost 5; bases outside the gene matches: 14. Germline V gene data show CDR1 as LGHDT and CDR2 as YNNKEL (reference sequence). The CDR3 sequence is CASSRPTTGTGDHEQYF. The CDR3 coding sequence is TGTGCCAGCAGCCGTCCAACGACCGGGACAGGGGACCACGAGCAGTACTTC.

This clonotype was found many times. The V and J genes are TRBV9 and TRBJ2-3; D uncertain. Germline CDR1 reads SGDLS; CDR2 reads YYNGEE. The CDR3 covers 13 residues. V was trimmed by 2 bases and J by 1 base, leaving 5 bases between them. The CDR3 loop is CASSVLGTDTQYF. CDR3 sequence (DNA): TGTGCCAGCAGCGTTCTGGGCACAGATACGCAGTATTTT. Full variable domain (outside the CDR3, taken from reference TRBV9 and TRBJ2-3): DSGVTQTPKHLITATGQRVTLRCSPRSGDLSVYWYQQSLDQGLQFLIQYYNGEERAKGNILERFSAQQFPDLHSELNLSSLELGDSALYFCASSVLGTDTQYFGPGTRLTVL.

As DNA, the CDR3 is TGTGCCAGCAGCCCCCGGGACAGAGATAATTCACCCCTCCACTTT. It translates to CASSPRDRDNSPLHF. J is TRBJ1-6 and V is TRBV9; 7 bases are a match to TRBD1. CDR1 and CDR2 (germline): SGDLS, YYNGEE. CDR3 length: 15 amino acids. The V and J ends lost 4 bases and 5 bases, in that order; junction bases with no gene match: 6. Variable domain in full (rest from reference TRBV9 and TRBJ1-6): DSGVTQTPKHLITATGQRVTLRCSPRSGDLSVYWYQQSLDQGLQFLIQYYNGEERAKGNILERFSAQQFPDLHSELNLSSLELGDSALYFCASSPRDRDNSPLHFGNGTRLTVT.

This clonotype was picked up many times. The chain uses TRBV20-1 and TRBJ2-7; D ambiguous. The CDR3 runs to 14 residues. The V end was cut by 2 bases, the J end by 1 base, with 12 bases between. CDR1 is DFQATT and CDR2 is SNEGSKA in the germline V gene (reference sequence). The CDR3 is CSARTRIASYEQYF. Written as DNA, the CDR3 is TGCAGTGCTAGAACTCGGATAGCTTCCTACGAGCAGTACTTC.

The sample holds a few counts of this clonotype. A much more abundant neighbour one base away suggests this may be a read error. The V gene is TRBV19, the J gene TRBJ2-1; TRBD1 is a possible D gene (5 bases). The length of the CDR3 is 14 residues. Germline CDR1 reads LNHDA; CDR2 reads SQIVND (reference sequence). The CDR3 DNA is TGTACCAGTAGTAATACAGGAAGGGTAAATGAGCAGTTCTTC. This encodes CTSSNTGRVNEQFF.

There are many counts of this clonotype. The chain joins TRBV6-5 to TRBJ1-1, with D tentatively TRBD1 (6 bases). The length of the CDR3 is 15 residues. Deletions cut 2 bases from V and 3 bases from J, with 13 bases between. Per the germline V gene, CDR1 is MNHEY and CDR2 is SVGAGI. The CDR3 coding sequence is TGTGCCAGCAGTTACGGAGCAGGGGAGTACACTGAAGCTTTCTTT. This codes for CASSYGAGEYTEAFF.